The next 3 T cell receptor beta chains were all read from a single sample in a study of T cell repertoires in cytomegalovirus infection. A single record per CDR3 protein comes from TCRdb applying MiXCR to the reads. The sample yields fewer than 850,000 distinct CDR3 sequences, roughly 29% seen once. Their antigen targets remain unknown. This specimen consisted of cultured CD8+ T cells from PBMCs, obtained from culture after CMV antigen stimulation. These receptors were taken from a human donor in good health (CMV status not recorded). Some clones in this sample may be carry-over from other donors' samples.

The chain uses TRBV2 and TRBJ2-3; TRBD2 matches at 7 bases. The V and J ends lost 0 bases and 3 bases, in that order; junction bases with no gene match: 12. This CDR3 is built from 18 residues. CDR1 is SNHLY and CDR2 is FYNNEI in the germline V gene. CDR3 nucleotide sequence: TGTGCCAGCAGTGAAGCTGCCTCCGGGACTACCTTAACAGATACGCAGTATTTT. Translation gives CASSEAASGTTLTDTQYF. Using reference TRBV2 and TRBJ2-3 for the parts outside the CDR3, the full variable domain is EPEVTQTPSHQVTQMGQEVILRCVPISNHLYFYWYRQILGQKVEFLVSFYNNEISEKSEIFDDQFSVERPDGSNFTLKIRSTKLEDSAMYFCASSEAASGTTLTDTQYFGPGTRLTVL.

V usage is TRBV27 and J usage is TRBJ1-5; a possible D gene is TRBD1 (5 bases). CDR1 is MNHEY, CDR2 SMNVEV, per germline (reference sequence). The CDR3 contains 16 residues. Trimming stripped 2 bases from V and 2 bases from J, with 13 bases between. The CDR3 reads CASSLRRGAGNQPQHF. The CDR3 DNA reads as TGTGCCAGCAGTTTAAGACGGGGCGCGGGCAATCAGCCCCAGCATTTT.

The chain recombines TRBV12-3 or TRBV12-4 with TRBJ1-3; the D gene is possibly TRBD1 (5 bases). The V and J ends lost 4 bases and 0 bases respectively, with 13 bases between them. The CDR3 runs to 16 residues. The CDR3 sequence: CASSWPQVVSGNTIYF. For the CDR3, the DNA is TGTGCCAGCAGTTGGCCACAGGTCGTCTCTGGAAACACCATATATTTT.